What follows are 24 T cell receptor beta chains derived from one specimen sequenced in a study of cytomegalovirus exposure and HLA in healthy donors. PCR amplification relied on 60 Vbeta primers (plus 13 Jbeta primers). Here immunoSEQ multiplex PCR was the method, and the copy in TCRdb shows in-frame clones only, minus some. Its table records about 200,000 clones. The sequenced sample was PBMCs. These receptor sequences come from a girl aged 2-10 years in good health and CMV-seropositive.

This chain joins TRBV5-1 and TRBJ1-1; tentative D call: TRBD1 (5 bases). Trimming cost V 0 bases and J 9 bases, with 12 bases left between them. The CDR3 loop spans 13 amino acids. Germline V gives CDR1 SGHRS, CDR2 YFSETQ. The CDR3 loop is CASSLAVEGQAFF. The CDR3 nucleotides are TGCGCCAGCAGCTTGGCCGTGGAGGGGCAAGCTTTCTTT.

The chain employs TRBV5-1 and TRBJ2-3, with 7 bases aligning to TRBD2. The CDR3 spans 15 residues. CDR1 is SGHRS, CDR2 YFSETQ, per germline. J gave up 4 bases and V 1 base, and 6 bases lay outside the gene matches. CDR3 in amino acids: CASSLWRERADTQYF. CDR3 DNA: TGCGCCAGCAGCTTGTGGCGGGAGCGGGCAGATACGCAGTATTTT.

This chain uses TRBV2 with TRBJ1-1; D unresolved. The V gene's germline CDR1 is SNHLY and CDR2 FYNNEI. The CDR3 runs to 13 residues. The V and J ends lost 4 bases and 6 bases respectively, with 12 bases between them. In nucleotides, the CDR3 is TGTGCCAGCAGTGTAAGACTCGAGTCTGAAGCTTTCTTT. This sequence encodes CASSVRLESEAFF.

The gene calls are TRBV28 and TRBJ1-1; D is unresolved. The CDR3 has 14 residues. V lost 3 bases and J lost 5, with 13 bases in between. Per germline, CDR1 MDHEN and CDR2 SYDVKM. CDR3 nucleotide sequence: TGTGCCAGCAGTTTTGAGGGTAGGAAAACTGAAGCTTTCTTT. It translates to CASSFEGRKTEAFF.

Written as DNA, the CDR3 is TGCGCCAGCAGCTTAGGACAGGGCCACACCGGGGAGCTGTTTTTT. Translated, it gives CASSLGQGHTGELFF. The rearrangement links TRBV5-1 to TRBJ2-2; 8 nucleotides align to TRBD1. Germline lookup yields CDR1 SGHRS and CDR2 YFSETQ. V lost 2 bases to trimming and J lost 3 bases; unmatched junction nucleotides: 3. There are 15 residues in the CDR3.

The chain's CDR3 is CASRADSNQPQHF. The CDR3 nucleotides are TGTGCCAGCAGGGCAGATAGCAATCAGCCCCAGCATTTT. This chain joins TRBV2 and TRBJ1-5; D remains unclear. The CDR3 loop spans 13 amino acids. The ends were cut back, 6 bases at V and 0 bases at J, with 6 bases in the middle. Germline values: CDR1 SNHLY, CDR2 FYNNEI.

The gene calls are TRBV28 and TRBJ1-4; D call uncertain. The CDR3 covers 12 residues. CDR1 is MDHEN, CDR2 SYDVKM, per germline. V was cut by 2 bases and J by 6 bases, with 4 bases left in between. CDR3 coding DNA: TGTGCCAGCAGTTTAGCGGATGAAAAACTGTTTTTT. It translates to CASSLADEKLFF.

The chain links TRBV19 to TRBJ1-4, with 9 bases fitting TRBD1. The CDR3 runs to 14 residues. After removal of 7 bases from V and 6 bases from J, the junction contained 6 bases not matched to a gene. Germline V CDR1 and CDR2: LNHDA, SQIVND (reference sequence). This CDR3 reads CASNPGQGHEKLFF. In DNA, the CDR3 is TGTGCCAGTAATCCGGGACAGGGACATGAAAAACTGTTTTTT.

The rearrangement uses TRBV30 and TRBJ1-1, with 7 bases lining up with TRBD1. The CDR3 consists of 13 residues. Germline V gene sequence: CDR1 GTSNPN, CDR2 SVGIG (reference sequence). The V segment lost 4 bases and the J segment 1 base; nucleotides outside the gene matches: 3. This CDR3 reads CAWTDRANTEAFF. In nucleotides, the CDR3 is TGTGCCTGGACAGACAGGGCGAACACTGAAGCTTTCTTT.

This chain links TRBV6-1 with TRBJ2-7, with D perhaps matching TRBD1 (6 bases). V dropped 3 bases and J dropped 10 bases, with 16 bases sitting between them. CDR3 length: 13 amino acids. The germline V gene encodes CDR1 MNHNS and CDR2 SASEGT. CDR3 bases: TGTGCCAGCAGTGAGGGGTCAGGGGAGCTTCAGTACTTC. Its translation is CASSEGSGELQYF.

The CDR3 DNA follows: TGTGCCAGCAGCGTAGTAGGGGCGCGAACTGAAGCTTTCTTT. Its protein product is CASSVVGARTEAFF. The chain couples TRBV9 to TRBJ1-1; tentative D call: TRBD1 (5 bases). V was shortened by 0 bases and J by 5 bases, with 11 bases between the two germline ends. CDR1 is SGDLS, CDR2 YYNGEE, per germline. The CDR3 extends over 14 amino acids.

V usage is TRBV19 and J usage is TRBJ1-1; 9 bases line up with TRBD1. Germline loops: CDR1 LNHDA, CDR2 SQIVND (reference sequence). V gave up 4 bases and J gave up 4 bases; unmatched junction bases: 4. CDR3 length: 14 residues. CDR3 sequence reads: CASSTGTGTTEAFF. In DNA form, the CDR3 reads TGTGCCAGTAGTACCGGGACAGGGACCACTGAAGCTTTCTTT.

The chain carries TRBV28 and TRBJ1-1, with 7 bases lining up with TRBD1. Germline values: CDR1 MDHEN, CDR2 SYDVKM. V lost 3 bases and J lost 14; bases outside the gene matches: 9. This CDR3 comprises 12 residues. The DNA of the CDR3 is TGTGCCAGCAGTTTGAACAGGGGTCGGCCCTTCTTT. Amino acids: CASSLNRGRPFF. The entire variable domain, with the rest obtained from reference TRBV28 and TRBJ1-1, is as follows: DVKVTQSSRYLVKRTGEKVFLECVQDMDHENMFWYRQDPGLGLRLIYFSYDVKMKEKGDIPEGYSVSREKKERFSLILESASTNQTSMYLCASSLNRGRPFFGQGTRLTVV.

The gene calls are TRBV28 and TRBJ1-2; D not certain. The V gene lost 4 bases and the J gene lost 2 bases, with 5 bases spanning the gap. The V gene's germline CDR1 is MDHEN and CDR2 SYDVKM. The length of the CDR3 is 12 residues. The CDR3: CASSYTNYGYTF. CDR3 DNA: TGTGCCAGCAGTTACACGAACTATGGCTACACCTTC.

This chain links TRBV19 with TRBJ1-1; 9 positions match TRBD1. V lost 1 base to trimming and J lost 0 bases; unmatched junction nucleotides: 6. Germline lookup yields CDR1 LNHDA and CDR2 SQIVND (reference sequence). The CDR3 covers 17 residues. The CDR3 nucleotides are TGTGCCAGTAGTATAGGGAACAGGGGGCTCATGAACACTGAAGCTTTCTTT. This encodes CASSIGNRGLMNTEAFF.

The chain joins TRBV28 to TRBJ2-7, with 7 nucleotides matching TRBD1. Germline CDR1 reads MDHEN; CDR2 reads SYDVKM. V gave up 6 bases and J gave up 3 bases; unmatched junction bases: 8. The CDR3 consists of 14 residues. CDR3 coding DNA: TGTGCCAGCAGACTAGACAGGGACCACTACGAGCAGTACTTC. This sequence encodes CASRLDRDHYEQYF.

The V call is TRBV14, the J call TRBJ1-1; D call uncertain. Trimming cost V 2 bases and J 3 bases, with 13 bases left between them. The CDR3 runs 15 residues. CDR1 is SGHDN, CDR2 FVKESK, per germline. CDR3 sequence reads: CASSQIRGRHTEAFF. The CDR3 DNA reads TGTGCCAGCAGCCAAATTCGGGGAAGACACACTGAAGCTTTCTTT.

The CDR3 nucleotides are TGTGCCAGCAGCCACTCTATCCCAGGTAGCGGGAGCTCCTACGAGCAGTACTTC. It encodes CASSHSIPGSGSSYEQYF. This rearrangement joins TRBV4-2 to TRBJ2-7; 9 bases fit TRBD2. Germline V lookup: CDR1 LGHNA, CDR2 YNFKEQ. CDR3 size: 18 residues. Trimming cost V 3 bases and J 0 bases; bases outside gene matches: 12.

The gene calls are TRBV7-2 and TRBJ2-7; 10 bases match TRBD2. Trimming cost V 6 bases and J 0 bases; bases outside gene matches: 14. The CDR3 runs to 18 residues. The V gene's germline CDR1 is SGHTA and CDR2 FQGNSA. The CDR3 reads CASSFKEASGSSSYEQYF. CDR3 coding DNA: TGTGCCAGCAGTTTCAAGGAGGCTAGCGGGAGTAGCTCCTACGAGCAGTACTTC.

The chain carries TRBV6-4 and TRBJ1-1; 7 bases fit TRBD1. The CDR3 totals 14 residues. Trimming removed 6 bases from V and 0 bases from J; junction bases left unmatched: 4. Looked up from germline, CDR1 is MRHNA and CDR2 is SNTAGT. The CDR3 DNA follows: TGTGCCAGCAGATTGACAGGGTTGAACACTGAAGCTTTCTTT. Amino acid sequence: CASRLTGLNTEAFF.

The chain combines TRBV25-1 with TRBJ1-2; possibly TRBD1 for D (5 bases). This CDR3 comprises 12 residues. The V end was cut by 3 bases, the J end by 5 bases, with 7 bases between. The germline gives CDR1 MGHDK, CDR2 SYGVNS. The CDR3 sequence: CASSDDSYGYTF. For the CDR3, the DNA is TGTGCCAGCAGTGACGACAGTTATGGCTACACCTTC.

This sequence joins TRBV6-4 and TRBJ1-1; TRBD1 matches 10 bases. CDR1 is MRHNA, CDR2 SNTAGT, per germline. Losses at the gene ends were 6 bases for V and 7 bases for J; bases not matched to a gene: 8. There are 14 residues in the CDR3. The CDR3: CASSEEGQGYEAFF. CDR3 bases: TGTGCCAGCAGCGAGGAGGGACAGGGGTATGAAGCTTTCTTT.

Details on this clone: In the same sample, other DNA sequences code for this CDR3. This chain links TRBV30 with TRBJ1-2, with a weak D call TRBD1 (5 bases). The CDR3 is made up of 13 amino acids. The V end lost 2 bases, the J end lost 7 bases, and 14 bases lay between the germline ends. CDR1 GTSNPN and CDR2 SVGIG come from the germline V gene (reference sequence). The CDR3 loop is CAWSLGSGGGYTF. The CDR3 bases are TGTGCCTGGAGTCTAGGGTCCGGGGGTGGCTACACCTTC.

The J gene is TRBJ2-3, the V gene TRBV6-5; tentative D call: TRBD2 (6 bases). Looked up from germline, CDR1 is MNHEY and CDR2 is SVGAGI. V was clipped by 7 bases and J by 4 bases, with 18 bases between them. This CDR3 contains 15 residues. CDR3 DNA: TGTGCCAGCAACTACCCCCGACTAGATTCAGATACGCAGTATTTT. Translated: CASNYPRLDSDTQYF.